This TCR beta chain was profiled in a study of Graves' ophthalmopathy and Graves' hyperthyroidism. Study-level findings and limits: Most thyroid clonotypes expanded beyond 0.001 frequency were also found in blood. With over 85% sensitivity and less than 83% specificity, a 13-signature model separated ophthalmopathy from stable hyperthyroidism.

A note on this clonotype: Its matching antigen is unknown.

Using RNA transcripts, the TCR beta CDR3 regions were amplified. Investigators did first-round RT-PCR with HTBI primers, then second-round multiplex PCR. TCRdb reprocessed the multiplex PCR reads via MiXCR and lists one record per CDR3 protein. The data hold around 670,000 distinct CDR3 sequences, with 35% to 50% observed a single time. Uncontrolled infections, other autoimmune diseases, pregnancy or lactation barred patients from enrollment. The PBMCs had their origin in more than 9.5 ml of fresh peripheral blood. The CDR3 covers 14 residues. The V gene's germline CDR1 is SGHVS and CDR2 FQNEAQ. V gave up 5 bases and J gave up 2 bases, with 13 bases separating them.

The sequence was obtained from an adult man with Graves' ophthalmopathy. Sequenced sample: peripheral blood. The genes are TRBV7-8 and TRBJ2-7, with D maybe TRBD1 (6 bases). The CDR3 is CASSLRRQAYEQYF. The DNA for the CDR3 is TGTGCCAGCAGCCTTAGGAGACAGGCCTACGAGCAGTACTTC.